These 3 T cell receptor beta chains were sequenced from one sample in a study of human T cells and chemical hapten exposure. TCRdb reanalysed the 5' RACE reads using MiXCR and keeps one entry per CDR3 protein. The sample shows 110,000 to 150,000 distinct CDR3 sequences, around 4.1% of them seen only once. Researchers extracted total RNA from unfractionated whole blood. The receptors stem from a female donor in good health.

The chain couples TRBV3-1 to TRBJ1-4, with D perhaps matching TRBD1 (5 bases). Germline V lookup: CDR1 LGHDT, CDR2 YNNKEL (reference sequence). V was trimmed by 5 bases and J by 10 bases, leaving 14 bases between them. The CDR3 covers 13 residues. The CDR3, as DNA: TGTGCCAGCAGCTCAGGGACCGTCGGAAAACTGTTTTTT. Its protein is CASSSGTVGKLFF.

The gene calls are TRBV7-2 and TRBJ2-3; D gene unclear. V lost 3 bases and J 2 bases, leaving 9 bases between the germline ends. The germline CDR1 and CDR2 sequences are SGHTA and FQGNSA. The CDR3 consists of 14 residues. The CDR3 DNA follows: TGTGCCAGCAGCTTTGGTGAGCCCACAGATACGCAGTATTTT. Protein product: CASSFGEPTDTQYF.

This clonotype was seen at least ten times. V is TRBV6-6 and J is TRBJ1-2; 8 positions match TRBD1. The CDR3 runs 15 residues. With V trimmed by 5 bases and J by 5 bases, 10 bases remained unmatched. Looked up from germline, CDR1 is MNHNY and CDR2 is SVGAGI (reference sequence). The CDR3 reads CASSGTGGHNYGYTF. The CDR3 DNA reads as TGTGCCAGCAGTGGGACAGGAGGTCACAATTATGGCTACACCTTC.